This TCR beta chain was captured in a study of neurological immune-mediated disorders. Points from the study as a whole: CDR3 amino acid sequences of expanded clones were not shared across subjects, a result suggesting private repertoires in all groups.

Trimming took off 0 bases at V and 5 bases at J, with 14 bases between the two ends. Germline CDR1 reads SGDLS; CDR2 reads YYNGEE. The CDR3 consists of 15 residues. This clonotype was recorded many times. Its target is not known. TCRdb re-derived calls from the 5' RACE reads in MiXCR, one entry per CDR3 protein. Of roughly 60,000 distinct CDR3 sequences listed, about an eighth are singletons. The specimen sequenced was PBMCs. The rearrangement uses TRBV9 and TRBJ2-5, with a weak D call TRBD1 (5 bases). This TCR derives from a man aged 55 to 70 in good health. The CDR3 is CASSVAGQRQETQYF. Written as DNA, the CDR3 is TGTGCCAGCAGCGTAGCCGGACAACGGCAGGAGACCCAGTACTTC.